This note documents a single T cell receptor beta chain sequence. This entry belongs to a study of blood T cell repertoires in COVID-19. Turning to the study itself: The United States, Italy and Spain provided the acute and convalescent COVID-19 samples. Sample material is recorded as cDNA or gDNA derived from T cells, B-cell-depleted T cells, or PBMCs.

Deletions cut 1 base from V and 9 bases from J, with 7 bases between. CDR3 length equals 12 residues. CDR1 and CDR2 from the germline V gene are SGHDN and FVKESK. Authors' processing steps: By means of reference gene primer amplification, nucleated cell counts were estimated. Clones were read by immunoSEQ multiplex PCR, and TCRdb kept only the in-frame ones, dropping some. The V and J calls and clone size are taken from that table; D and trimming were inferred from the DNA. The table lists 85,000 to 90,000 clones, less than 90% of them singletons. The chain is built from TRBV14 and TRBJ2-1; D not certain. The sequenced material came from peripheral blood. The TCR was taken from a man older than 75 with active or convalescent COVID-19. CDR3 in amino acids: CASSQVGVEQFF. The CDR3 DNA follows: TGTGCCAGCAGCCAAGTTGGAGTTGAGCAGTTCTTC.